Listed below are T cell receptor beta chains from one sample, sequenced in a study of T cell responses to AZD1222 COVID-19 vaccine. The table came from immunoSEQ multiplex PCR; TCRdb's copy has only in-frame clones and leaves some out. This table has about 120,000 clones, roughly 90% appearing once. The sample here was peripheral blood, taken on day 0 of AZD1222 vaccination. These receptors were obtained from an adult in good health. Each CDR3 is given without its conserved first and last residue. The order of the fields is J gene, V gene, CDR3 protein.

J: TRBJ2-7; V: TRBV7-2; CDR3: ASSLPRGLGEEQY
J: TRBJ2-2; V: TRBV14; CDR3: ASSLRRDHTGELF
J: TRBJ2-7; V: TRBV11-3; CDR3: ASRAWGTEQY
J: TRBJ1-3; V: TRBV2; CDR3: ASSAGSSGNTIY
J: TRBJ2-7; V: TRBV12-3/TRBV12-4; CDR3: ASSPRQSYEQY
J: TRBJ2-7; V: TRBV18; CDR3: ASSQSPGTGRYEQY
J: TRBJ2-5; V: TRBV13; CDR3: ASSLSGARETQY
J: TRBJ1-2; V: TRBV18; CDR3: ASSPRTGTNYGYT
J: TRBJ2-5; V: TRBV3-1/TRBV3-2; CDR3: ASSQDIGTSQETQY
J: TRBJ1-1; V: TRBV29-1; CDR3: SVDRGTNTEAF
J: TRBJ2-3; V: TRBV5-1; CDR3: ASSLWAGRRGTDTQY
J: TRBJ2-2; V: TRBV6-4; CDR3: ASSEGDTGELF